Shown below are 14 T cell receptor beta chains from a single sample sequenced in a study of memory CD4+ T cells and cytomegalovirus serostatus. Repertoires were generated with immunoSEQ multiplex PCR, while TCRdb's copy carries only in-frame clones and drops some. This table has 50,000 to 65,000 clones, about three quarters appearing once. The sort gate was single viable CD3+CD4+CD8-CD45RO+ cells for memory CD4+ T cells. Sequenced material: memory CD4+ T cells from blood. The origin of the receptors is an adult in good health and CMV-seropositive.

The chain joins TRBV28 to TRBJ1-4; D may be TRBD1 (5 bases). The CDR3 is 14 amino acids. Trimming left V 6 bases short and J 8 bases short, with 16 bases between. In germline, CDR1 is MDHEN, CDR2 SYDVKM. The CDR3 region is CASRGGGGGEKLFF. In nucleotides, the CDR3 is TGTGCCAGCAGAGGTGGGGGAGGTGGGGAAAAACTGTTTTTT.

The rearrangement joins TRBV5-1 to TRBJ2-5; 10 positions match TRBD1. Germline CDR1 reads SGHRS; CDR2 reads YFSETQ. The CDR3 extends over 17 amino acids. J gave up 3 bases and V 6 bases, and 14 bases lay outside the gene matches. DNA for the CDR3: TGCGCCAGCAAGTTTAGGGGACAGGGGTTGCCAGAAGAGACCCAGTACTTC. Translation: CASKFRGQGLPEETQYF.

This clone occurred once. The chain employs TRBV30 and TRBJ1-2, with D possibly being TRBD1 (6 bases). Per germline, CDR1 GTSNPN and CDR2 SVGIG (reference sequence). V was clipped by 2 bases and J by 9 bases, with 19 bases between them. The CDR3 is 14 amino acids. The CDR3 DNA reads TGTGCCTGGAGTCCGTATACAGGGAGTAGTAGCTACACCTTC. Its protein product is CAWSPYTGSSSYTF.

The chain's CDR3 is CASSLPSRGRAEAFF. CDR3 sequence (DNA): TGTGCCAGCAGCTTACCGAGTAGGGGGCGGGCTGAAGCTTTCTTT. V usage is TRBV7-6 and J usage is TRBJ1-1, with 7 nucleotides matching TRBD1. V dropped 2 bases and J dropped 6; count of bases not matched to a gene: 9. CDR1 and CDR2 (germline): SGHVS, FNYEAQ. There are 15 residues in the CDR3.

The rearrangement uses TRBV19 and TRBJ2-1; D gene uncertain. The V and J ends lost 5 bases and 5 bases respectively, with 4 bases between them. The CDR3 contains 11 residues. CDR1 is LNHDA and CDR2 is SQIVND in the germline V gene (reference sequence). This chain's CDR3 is CASSVHNEQFF. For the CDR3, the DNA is TGTGCCAGTAGTGTCCACAATGAGCAGTTCTTC.

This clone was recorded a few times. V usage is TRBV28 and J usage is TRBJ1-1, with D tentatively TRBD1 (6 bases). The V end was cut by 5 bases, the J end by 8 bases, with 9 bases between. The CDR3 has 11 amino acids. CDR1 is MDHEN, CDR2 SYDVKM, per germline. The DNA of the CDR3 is TGTGCCAGCAGTCTCAGGGGAGAAGCTTTCTTT. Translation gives CASSLRGEAFF.

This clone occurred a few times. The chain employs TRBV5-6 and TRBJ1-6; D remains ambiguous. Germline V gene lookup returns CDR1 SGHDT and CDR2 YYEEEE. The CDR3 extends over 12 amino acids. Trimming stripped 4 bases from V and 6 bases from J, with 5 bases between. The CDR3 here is CASSRINSPLHF. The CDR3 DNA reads TGTGCCAGCAGCCGGATTAATTCACCCCTCCACTTT. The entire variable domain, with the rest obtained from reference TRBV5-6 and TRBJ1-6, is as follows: DAGVTQSPTHLIKTRGQQVTLRCSPKSGHDTVSWYQQALGQGPQFIFQYYEEEERQRGNFPDRFSGHQFPNYSSELNVNALLLGDSALYLCASSRINSPLHFGNGTRLTVT.

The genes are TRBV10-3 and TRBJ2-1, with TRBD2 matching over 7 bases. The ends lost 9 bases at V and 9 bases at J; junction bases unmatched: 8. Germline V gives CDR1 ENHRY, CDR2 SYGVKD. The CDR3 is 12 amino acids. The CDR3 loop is CAIQKRDGEQFF. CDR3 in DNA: TGTGCCATTCAGAAGCGGGATGGTGAGCAGTTCTTC.

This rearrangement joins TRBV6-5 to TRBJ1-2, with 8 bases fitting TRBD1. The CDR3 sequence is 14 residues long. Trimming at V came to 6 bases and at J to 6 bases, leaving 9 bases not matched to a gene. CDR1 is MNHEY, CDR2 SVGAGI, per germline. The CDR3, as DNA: TGTGCCAGCAGATCCCTGACAGGGGTCAATGGCTACACCTTC. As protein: CASRSLTGVNGYTF.

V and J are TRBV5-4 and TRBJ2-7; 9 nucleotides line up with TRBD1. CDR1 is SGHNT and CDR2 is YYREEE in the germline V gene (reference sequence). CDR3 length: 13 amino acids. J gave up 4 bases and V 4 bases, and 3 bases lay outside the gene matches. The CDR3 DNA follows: TGTGCCAGCAGCAACGACAGGGGGTACGAGCAGTACTTC. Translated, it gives CASSNDRGYEQYF. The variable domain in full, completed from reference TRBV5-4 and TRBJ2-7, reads ETGVTQSPTHLIKTRGQQVTLRCSSQSGHNTVSWYQQALGQGPQFIFQYYREEENGRGNFPPRFSGLQFPNYSSELNVNALELDDSALYLCASSNDRGYEQYFGPGTRLTVT.

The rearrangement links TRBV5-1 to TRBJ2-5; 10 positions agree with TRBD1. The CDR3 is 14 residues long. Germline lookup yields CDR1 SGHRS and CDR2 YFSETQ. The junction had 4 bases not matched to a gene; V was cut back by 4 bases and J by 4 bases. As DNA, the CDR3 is TGCGCCAGCAGCGGGGGACAGGGGTTAGAGACCCAGTACTTC. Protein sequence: CASSGGQGLETQYF.

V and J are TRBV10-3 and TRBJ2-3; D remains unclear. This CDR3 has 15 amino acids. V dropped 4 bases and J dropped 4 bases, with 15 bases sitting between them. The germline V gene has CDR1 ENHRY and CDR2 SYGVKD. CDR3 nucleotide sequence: TGTGCCATCAGTGGTGGATCGTCCACTTCAGATACGCAGTATTTT. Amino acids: CAISGGSSTSDTQYF.

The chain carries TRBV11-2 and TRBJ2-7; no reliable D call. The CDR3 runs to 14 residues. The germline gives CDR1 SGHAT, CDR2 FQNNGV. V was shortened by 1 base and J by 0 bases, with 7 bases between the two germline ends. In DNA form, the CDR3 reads TGTGCCAGCAGCTTAGGGTATTCCTCCTACGAGCAGTACTTC. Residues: CASSLGYSSYEQYF.

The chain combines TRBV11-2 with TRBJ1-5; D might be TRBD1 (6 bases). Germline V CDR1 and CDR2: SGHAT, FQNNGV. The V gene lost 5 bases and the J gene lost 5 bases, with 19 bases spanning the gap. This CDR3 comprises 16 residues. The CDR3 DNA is TGTGCCAGCAGCCCTCTAACCGGGACAAGGGATCAGCCCCAGCATTTT. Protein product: CASSPLTGTRDQPQHF.